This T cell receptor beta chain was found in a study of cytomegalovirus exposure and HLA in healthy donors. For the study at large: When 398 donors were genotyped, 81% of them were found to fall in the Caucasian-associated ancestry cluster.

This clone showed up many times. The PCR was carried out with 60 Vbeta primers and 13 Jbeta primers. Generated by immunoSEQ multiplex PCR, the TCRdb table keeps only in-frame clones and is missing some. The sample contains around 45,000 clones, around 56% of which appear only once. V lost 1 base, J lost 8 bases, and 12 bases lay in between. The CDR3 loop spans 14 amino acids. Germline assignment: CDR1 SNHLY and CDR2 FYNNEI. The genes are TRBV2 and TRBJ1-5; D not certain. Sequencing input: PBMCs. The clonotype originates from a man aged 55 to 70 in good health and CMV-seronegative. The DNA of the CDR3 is TGTGCCAGCAGTGAAGACGGGAGAAGGGAGCCCCAGCATTTT. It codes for CASSEDGRREPQHF.